The following is a T cell receptor beta chain sequence with its context. Its antigen is still unknown. This record belongs to a study of ipilimumab plus nivolumab after autologous stem cell transplantation. Notes on the study in general: TCR repertoire, Treg phenotype and gut microbiota reportedly support more study of this approach.

The CDR3 consists of 14 residues. V gave up 4 bases and J gave up 2 bases, with 15 bases separating them. Germline V gene data show CDR1 as GTSNPN and CDR2 as SVGIG (reference sequence). TCRdb keeps only in-frame clones here, not all; method: immunoSEQ multiplex PCR. This table holds 43,000 or so clones, about 88% found once. The rearrangement uses TRBV30 and TRBJ2-7; tentatively, D is TRBD1 or TRBD2 (5 bases each). The sequence was obtained from a male donor with multiple myeloma. Material: PBMCs, obtained in a trial of ipilimumab plus nivolumab as post-transplant consolidation. In DNA form, the CDR3 reads TGTGCCTGGAACTCCGGGACCGCGGCCTACGAGCAGTACTTC. Translated, it gives CAWNSGTAAYEQYF.